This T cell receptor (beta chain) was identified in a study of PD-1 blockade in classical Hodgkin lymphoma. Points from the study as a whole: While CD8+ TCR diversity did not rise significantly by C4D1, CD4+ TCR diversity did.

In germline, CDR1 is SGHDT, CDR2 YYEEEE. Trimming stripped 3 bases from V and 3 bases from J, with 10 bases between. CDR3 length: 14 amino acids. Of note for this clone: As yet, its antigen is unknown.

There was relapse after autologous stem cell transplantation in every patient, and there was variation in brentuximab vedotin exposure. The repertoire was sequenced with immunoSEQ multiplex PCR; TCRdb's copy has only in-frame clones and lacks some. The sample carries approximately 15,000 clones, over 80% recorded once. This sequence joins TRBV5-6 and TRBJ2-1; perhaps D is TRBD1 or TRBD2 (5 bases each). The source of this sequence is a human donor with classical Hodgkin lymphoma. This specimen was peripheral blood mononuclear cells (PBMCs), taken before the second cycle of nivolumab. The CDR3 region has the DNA TGTGCCAGCAGCTCCGGGACGGTCTACAATGAGCAGTTCTTC. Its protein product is CASSSGTVYNEQFF.